This T cell receptor beta chain appears in the sequencing data of a study of control samples from healthy donors and cancer patients (dated by TCRdb to 2020 to 2021). The CDR3 contains 13 residues, cysteine and phenylalanine counted. The CDR3 DNA has 39 bases and is translated from base 1. V is cut by 7 bases and J by 1 base, and the space between the germline ends is 12 bases. CDR1 SQVTM and CDR2 ANQGSEA are derived from the germline V gene. Library construction relied on the immunoSEQ multiplex PCR assay. In TCRdb, the immuneACCESS table is reduced to in-frame sequences with V and J assigned. These tables do not hold every clone; where another copy was compared, an unresolved V gene accounts for under half, and the others remain unexplained. Present in this sample are tens of thousands of clones, around 95% of which were seen just once. The ten largest account for about 1% of the sample. Points on this clone: What this receptor recognizes is not known. One base away there is no much larger clone; base qualities are not given.

The chain uses TRBV29-1 and TRBJ2-3; there is no confident call for the D gene. Source material: blood. This TCR came from a woman between 18 and 29 years old in good health. The CDR3 is CSALKPGTDTQYF. The nucleotides are TGCAGCGCCCTCAAACCTGGCACAGATACGCAGTATTTT.